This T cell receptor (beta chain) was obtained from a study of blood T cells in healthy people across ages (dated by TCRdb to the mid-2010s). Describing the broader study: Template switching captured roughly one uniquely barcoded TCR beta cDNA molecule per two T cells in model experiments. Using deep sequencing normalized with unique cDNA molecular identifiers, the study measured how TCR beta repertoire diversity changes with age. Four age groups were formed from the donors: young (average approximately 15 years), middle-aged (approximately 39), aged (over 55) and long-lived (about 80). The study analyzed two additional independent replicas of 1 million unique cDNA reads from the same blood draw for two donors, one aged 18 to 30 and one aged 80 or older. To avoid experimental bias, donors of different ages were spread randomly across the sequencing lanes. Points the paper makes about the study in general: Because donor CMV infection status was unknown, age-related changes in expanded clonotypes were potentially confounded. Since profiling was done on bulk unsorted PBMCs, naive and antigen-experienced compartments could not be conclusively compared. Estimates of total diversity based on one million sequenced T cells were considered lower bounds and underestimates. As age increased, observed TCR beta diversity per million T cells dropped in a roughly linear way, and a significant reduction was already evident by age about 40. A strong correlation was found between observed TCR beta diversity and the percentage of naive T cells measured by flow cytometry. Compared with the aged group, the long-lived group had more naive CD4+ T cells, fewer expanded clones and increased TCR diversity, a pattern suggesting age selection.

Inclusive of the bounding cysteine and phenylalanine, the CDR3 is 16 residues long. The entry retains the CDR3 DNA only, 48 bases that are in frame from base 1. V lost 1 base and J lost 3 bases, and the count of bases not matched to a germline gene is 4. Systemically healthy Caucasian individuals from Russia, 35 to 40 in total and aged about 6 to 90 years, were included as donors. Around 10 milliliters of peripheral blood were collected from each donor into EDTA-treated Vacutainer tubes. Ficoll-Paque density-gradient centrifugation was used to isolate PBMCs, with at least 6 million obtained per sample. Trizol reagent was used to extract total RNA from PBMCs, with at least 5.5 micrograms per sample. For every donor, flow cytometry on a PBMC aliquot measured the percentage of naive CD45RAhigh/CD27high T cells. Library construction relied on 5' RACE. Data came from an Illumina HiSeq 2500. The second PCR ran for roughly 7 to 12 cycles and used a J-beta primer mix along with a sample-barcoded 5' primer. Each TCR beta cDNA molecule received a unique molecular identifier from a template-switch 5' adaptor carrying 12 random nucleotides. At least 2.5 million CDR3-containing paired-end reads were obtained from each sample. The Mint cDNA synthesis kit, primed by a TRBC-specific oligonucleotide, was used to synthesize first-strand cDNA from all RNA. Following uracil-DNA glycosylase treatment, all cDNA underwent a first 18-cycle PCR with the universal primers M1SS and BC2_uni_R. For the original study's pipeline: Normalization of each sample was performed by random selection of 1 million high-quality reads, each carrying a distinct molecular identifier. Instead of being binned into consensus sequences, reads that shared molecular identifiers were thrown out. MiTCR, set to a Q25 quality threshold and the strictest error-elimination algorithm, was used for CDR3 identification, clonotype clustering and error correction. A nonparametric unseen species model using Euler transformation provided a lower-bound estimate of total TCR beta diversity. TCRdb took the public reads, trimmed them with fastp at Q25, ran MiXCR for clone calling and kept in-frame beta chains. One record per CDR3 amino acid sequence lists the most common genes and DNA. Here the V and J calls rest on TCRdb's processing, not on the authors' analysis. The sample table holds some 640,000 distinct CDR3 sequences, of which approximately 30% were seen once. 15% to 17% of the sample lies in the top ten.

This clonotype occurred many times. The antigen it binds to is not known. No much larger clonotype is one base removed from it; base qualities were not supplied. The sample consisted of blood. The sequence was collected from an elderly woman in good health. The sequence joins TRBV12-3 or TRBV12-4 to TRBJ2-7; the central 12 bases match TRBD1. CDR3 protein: CASSLVGTGGGYEQYF. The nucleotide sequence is TGTGCCAGCAGTTTAGTTGGGACAGGGGGCGGCTACGAGCAGTACTTC.